The sequence of this T cell receptor (beta chain) was determined in a study of OX40 agonist ivuxolimab in advanced cancers. Trimming took 3 bases from V and 4 from J; bases not matched to a gene: 3. The CDR3 has 15 residues. Germline loops: CDR1 SGHRS, CDR2 YFSETQ. A remark on this clone: What it binds is not known.

Broader study findings: Dosing at 0.1 to 3.0 mg/kg was accompanied by clonal expansion of CD4+ and CD8+ blood T cells by week 6. The average count of expanded clones was higher among CD8+ T cells than among CD4+.

TCRdb's table, derived via immunoSEQ multiplex PCR, lists solely in-frame clones and lacks some. The sample holds approximately 76,000 clones; around 90% are singletons and the top ten take 13%. The source was CD4+ or CD8+ T cells sorted from blood, collected in a trial of the OX40 agonist ivuxolimab. The V and J genes are TRBV5-1 and TRBJ2-1, with 11 nucleotides matching TRBD2. This clonotype originated in an adult with an advanced solid tumor such as melanoma, head and neck, liver or kidney cancer. The CDR3 coding sequence is TGCGCCAGCAGCTGGGGACTAGCGGCTTACAATGAGCAGTTCTTC. It yields the protein CASSWGLAAYNEQFF.